Shown below are 30 T cell receptor beta chains from a single sample sequenced in a study of radiotherapy plus CTLA-4 blockade in lung cancer (dated by TCRdb to 2017 to 2018). Libraries were constructed by the immunoSEQ multiplex PCR assay. TCRdb's version of the immuneACCESS table is confined to in-frame rearrangements and falls short of the full clone set. An unresolved V gene accounts for under half of the shortfall where checked; the remainder is of unknown origin. This sample has around 130,000 clones in its table, and 75% to 90% of those were observed once. Just under 7% of the sample lies in the top ten. The material sequenced was peripheral blood, taken from a patient treated with radiotherapy plus ipilimumab. Receptors were obtained from a human donor with non-small cell lung cancer that progressed on radiotherapy plus ipilimumab.

This clone was seen a handful of times. The genes are TRBV7-9 and TRBJ2-7, with D hard to call. Trimming left V 2 bases short and J 2 bases short, with 7 bases between. The CDR3 is 13 residues long. CDR1 and CDR2 from the germline V gene are SEHNR and FQNEAQ (reference sequence). The CDR3: CASSLRLPYEQYF. The CDR3 bases are TGTGCCAGCAGCTTACGGTTGCCCTACGAGCAGTACTTC.

This clone was seen more than once but under ten times. The chain employs TRBV4-2 and TRBJ2-7; 9 bases fit TRBD2. Germline V CDR1 and CDR2: LGHNA, YNFKEQ. V dropped 4 bases and J dropped 0; count of bases not matched to a gene: 10. The CDR3 has 17 amino acids. CDR3 sequence: CASSPTDLAGFSYEQYF. The CDR3 coding sequence is TGTGCCAGCAGCCCAACGGACCTAGCGGGGTTCTCCTACGAGCAGTACTTC.

The gene calls are TRBV5-1 and TRBJ2-2, with D uncertain. V was shortened by 7 bases and J by 1 base, with 11 bases between the two germline ends. Germline V gene sequence: CDR1 SGHRS, CDR2 YFSETQ. The CDR3 loop spans 14 amino acids. The CDR3 is CASGEQMNTGELFF. The CDR3 DNA reads as TGCGCCAGCGGGGAACAGATGAACACCGGGGAGCTGTTTTTT.

This chain connects TRBV14 to TRBJ1-2; D gene ambiguous. CDR1 is SGHDN and CDR2 is FVKESK in the germline V gene. V was cut by 1 base and J by 5 bases, with 14 bases left in between. CDR3 length equals 15 residues. DNA for the CDR3: TGTGCCAGCAGCCAAGCCACCGGGATTAAGTATGGCTACACCTTC. It encodes CASSQATGIKYGYTF.

The chain has TRBV30 and TRBJ2-3; 8 nucleotides match TRBD1. CDR1 is GTSNPN and CDR2 is SVGIG in the germline V gene (reference sequence). The CDR3 consists of 14 residues. Unmatched junction bases numbered 6, after V lost 5 bases and J lost 2 bases. The CDR3 region has the DNA TGTGCCTGGGAGGGACAGGCTTCCACAGATACGCAGTATTTT. It encodes CAWEGQASTDTQYF. The whole variable domain, filled in from reference TRBV30 and TRBJ2-3, reads SQTIHQWPATLVQPVGSPLSLECTVEGTSNPNLYWYRQAAGRGLQLLFYSVGIGQISSEVPQNLSASRPQDRQFILSSKKLLLSDSGFYLCAWEGQASTDTQYFGPGTRLTVL.

The chain uses TRBV28 and TRBJ2-7; D call uncertain. CDR3 length: 12 amino acids. Per germline, CDR1 MDHEN and CDR2 SYDVKM. Between the trimmed V and J ends, which lost 3 bases and 4 bases, there was a span of 7 bases. CDR3 in amino acids: CASSLSSYEQYF. The CDR3 nucleotides are TGTGCCAGCAGTTTGAGTAGTTACGAGCAGTACTTC.

This chain uses TRBV5-1 with TRBJ2-1; D is undetermined. The CDR3 runs 18 residues. The V gene lost 3 bases and the J gene lost 0 bases, with 19 bases spanning the gap. Germline V gene sequence: CDR1 SGHRS, CDR2 YFSETQ. The CDR3 nucleotides are TGCGCCAGCAGCTCGACAAGGACGGTTCGGAGCTCCTACAATGAGCAGTTCTTC. Encoded protein: CASSSTRTVRSSYNEQFF.

This rearrangement joins TRBV7-6 to TRBJ2-2, with no clear D. From germline, CDR1 is SGHVS and CDR2 FNYEAQ. The CDR3 is 16 residues long. Trimming left V 1 base short and J 1 base short, with 10 bases between. This CDR3 reads CASSLVWQMNTGELFF. The CDR3 region has the DNA TGTGCCAGCAGCTTAGTCTGGCAGATGAACACCGGGGAGCTGTTTTTT.

The chain employs TRBV19 and TRBJ1-5, with D possibly TRBD1 on 5 matching bases. The V gene's germline CDR1 is LNHDA and CDR2 SQIVND (reference sequence). This CDR3 comprises 14 residues. Trimming cost V 8 bases and J 7 bases, with 18 bases left between them. The CDR3 protein is CASVSGGARQPQHF. CDR3 sequence (DNA): TGTGCCAGTGTTAGCGGAGGGGCTCGGCAGCCCCAGCATTTT. Together with reference TRBV19 and TRBJ1-5, the CDR3 gives the full variable domain: DGGITQSPKYLFRKEGQNVTLSCEQNLNHDAMYWYRQDPGQGLRLIYYSQIVNDFQKGDIAEGYSVSREKKESFPLTVTSAQKNPTAFYLCASVSGGARQPQHFGDGTRLSIL.

In regard to this clone: Distinct nucleotide sequences in the sample also encode this CDR3. This sequence joins TRBV18 and TRBJ2-5, with 7 bases that match TRBD2. This CDR3 comprises 14 residues. V shed 3 bases, J shed 5 bases, and the junction held 6 bases outside the gene matches. Germline assignment: CDR1 KGHSH and CDR2 LQKENI. The CDR3 region has the DNA TGTGCCAGCTCACCGAGCGGGGCCCAGGAGACCCAGTACTTC. Amino acid sequence: CASSPSGAQETQYF.

V gene TRBV6-6 combines with J gene TRBJ2-7; D is uncertain. Germline loops: CDR1 MNHNY, CDR2 SVGAGI (reference sequence). V was clipped by 6 bases and J by 0 bases, with 12 bases between them. This CDR3 region has 14 residues. The CDR3 sequence: CASSPDGPSYEQYF. The CDR3 nucleotides are TGTGCCAGCAGCCCGGACGGTCCCTCCTACGAGCAGTACTTC.

V and J are TRBV19 and TRBJ2-2; D is perhaps TRBD1 (5 bases). V was cut by 6 bases and J by 3 bases, with 11 bases left in between. The CDR3 is made up of 14 amino acids. Germline V gene lookup returns CDR1 LNHDA and CDR2 SQIVND (reference sequence). The CDR3 coding sequence is TGTGCCAGTAGGTCCCAGGGTGACACCGGGGAGCTGTTTTTT. Encoded protein: CASRSQGDTGELFF.

The chain couples TRBV7-3 to TRBJ2-5; D is ambiguous. The CDR3 contains 17 residues. The V gene lost 1 base and the J gene lost 5 bases, with 20 bases spanning the gap. The germline V gene encodes CDR1 SGHTA and CDR2 FQGTGA. In DNA form, the CDR3 reads TGTGCCAGCAGCTTAAGAGTTGGGGATGCGGTAAAGGAGACCCAGTACTTC. Protein sequence: CASSLRVGDAVKETQYF.

A remark on this clone: Distinct nucleotide sequences in the sample also encode this CDR3. The chain recombines TRBV28 with TRBJ2-7, with TRBD1 matching 8 bases. V lost 8 bases to trimming and J lost 7 bases; unmatched junction nucleotides: 13. CDR3 size: 14 residues. In germline, CDR1 is MDHEN, CDR2 SYDVKM. The CDR3 region is CASYGTGSPGEQYF. The CDR3 region has the DNA TGTGCCAGCTATGGGACAGGTAGCCCGGGGGAGCAGTACTTC.

The V call is TRBV19, the J call TRBJ2-2; D remains ambiguous. CDR1 and CDR2 from the germline V gene are LNHDA and SQIVND (reference sequence). Trimming stripped 5 bases from V and 6 bases from J, with 16 bases between. The CDR3 is made up of 15 amino acids. CDR3 loop: CASSGFRPSAGELFF. The CDR3 DNA reads as TGTGCCAGTAGTGGCTTCCGACCGAGTGCCGGGGAGCTGTTTTTT. Based on the CDR3 plus reference TRBV19 and TRBJ2-2, the full variable domain is DGGITQSPKYLFRKEGQNVTLSCEQNLNHDAMYWYRQDPGQGLRLIYYSQIVNDFQKGDIAEGYSVSREKKESFPLTVTSAQKNPTAFYLCASSGFRPSAGELFFGEGSRLTVL.

This clone was counted only a few times. This chain joins TRBV19 and TRBJ1-4; 10 nucleotides match TRBD1. Germline trimming cut 8 bases from V and 2 bases from J; bases unmatched to any gene: 5. Germline V gene lookup returns CDR1 LNHDA and CDR2 SQIVND (reference sequence). This CDR3 is 15 amino acids long. The CDR3 region is CASGTGVATNEKLFF. The DNA of the CDR3 is TGTGCCAGTGGGACAGGGGTGGCGACTAATGAAAAACTGTTTTTT. Looking up the rest from reference TRBV19 and TRBJ1-4 gives the full variable domain: DGGITQSPKYLFRKEGQNVTLSCEQNLNHDAMYWYRQDPGQGLRLIYYSQIVNDFQKGDIAEGYSVSREKKESFPLTVTSAQKNPTAFYLCASGTGVATNEKLFFGSGTQLSVL.

The chain carries TRBV9 and TRBJ1-1; possibly TRBD1 for D (6 bases). The germline V gene has CDR1 SGDLS and CDR2 YYNGEE. This CDR3 is 15 amino acids long. With 4 bases removed from V and 4 bases from J, the gap between germline ends came to 17 bases. CDR3 nucleotide sequence: TGTGCCAGCAGCTTATACAGGGATTCAGTCACTGAAGCTTTCTTT. Amino acids: CASSLYRDSVTEAFF.

The CDR3 nucleotides are TGCGCCAGCAGCCTCGGTGAGGACTATGGCTACACCTTC. Its translation: CASSLGEDYGYTF. The rearrangement links TRBV5-1 to TRBJ1-2; D is uncertain. The CDR3 consists of 13 residues. V was shortened by 4 bases and J by 3 bases, with 10 bases between the two germline ends. The germline V gene encodes CDR1 SGHRS and CDR2 YFSETQ.

The chain combines TRBV10-1 with TRBJ2-1; 11 bases are shared with TRBD2. CDR3 length: 16 amino acids. V lost 1 base and J lost 7; bases outside the gene matches: 6. Per the germline V gene, CDR1 is WNHNN and CDR2 is SYGVQD (reference sequence). CDR3 nucleotide sequence: TGCGCCAGCAGTGAGTTAGCCGGGACTAGCGGTAATGAGCAGTTCTTC. Protein: CASSELAGTSGNEQFF.

As DNA, the CDR3 is TGTGCCAGTGGTTTCGCCTTGGGCTTAAAGGAGACCCAGTACTTC. Amino acid sequence: CASGFALGLKETQYF. The gene calls are TRBV19 and TRBJ2-5; D unresolved. In germline, CDR1 is LNHDA, CDR2 SQIVND (reference sequence). V lost 8 bases and J lost 5, with 21 bases in between. The CDR3 loop spans 15 amino acids.

This chain joins TRBV4-2 and TRBJ2-7; D possibly matches TRBD1 or TRBD2 (5 bases each). V lost 2 bases and J 7 bases, leaving 18 bases between the germline ends. CDR3 length: 15 residues. Germline V gives CDR1 LGHNA, CDR2 YNFKEQ. The CDR3 is CASSQIPGPLGEQYF. CDR3 in DNA: TGTGCCAGCAGCCAAATACCGGGACCTCTAGGGGAGCAGTACTTC.

This clone was observed a handful of times. The chain is built from TRBV7-8 and TRBJ1-2; D is uncertain. The CDR3 totals 15 residues. V was pared by 2 bases and J by 3 bases, with 13 bases between. Germline V CDR1 and CDR2: SGHVS, FQNEAQ. DNA for the CDR3: TGTGCCAGCAGCTTAAGTCTCCAGCACCACTATGGCTACACCTTC. Translated, it gives CASSLSLQHHYGYTF. Using reference TRBV7-8 and TRBJ1-2 for the parts outside the CDR3, the full variable domain is GAGVSQSPRYKVAKRGQDVALRCDPISGHVSLFWYQQALGQGPEFLTYFQNEAQLDKSGLPSDRFFAERPEGSVSTLKIQRTQQEDSAVYLCASSLSLQHHYGYTFGSGTRLTVV.

This chain connects TRBV28 to TRBJ1-3; D might be TRBD1 (6 bases). Trimming removed 2 bases from V and 4 bases from J, with 12 bases in between. Germline V gene sequence: CDR1 MDHEN, CDR2 SYDVKM. The CDR3 totals 15 residues. CDR3 DNA sequence: TGTGCCAGCAGTTTAGGGGGCGCTGGAGGAAACACCATATATTTT. This sequence encodes CASSLGGAGGNTIYF.

This clone was counted a single time. This chain connects TRBV2 to TRBJ2-2; D perhaps matches TRBD2 (5 bases). This CDR3 is 16 amino acids long. Between the trimmed V and J ends, which lost 4 bases and 3 bases, there was a span of 15 bases. Per germline, CDR1 SNHLY and CDR2 FYNNEI. As DNA, the CDR3 is TGTGCCAGCAGTGGCGGAGCAGCGAGGGACACCGGGGAGCTGTTTTTT. Its translation: CASSGGAARDTGELFF.

The rearrangement uses TRBV15 and TRBJ2-4, with 7 bases fitting TRBD1. The CDR3 sequence is 17 residues long. CDR1 LNHNV and CDR2 YYDKDF come from the germline V gene (reference sequence). J lost 6 bases, V lost 2 bases, and 13 bases had no gene match. In nucleotides, the CDR3 is TGTGCCACCAGCAGATGGGACAGATCGCAATCGGGAAACATTCAGTACTTC. This encodes CATSRWDRSQSGNIQYF.

The chain uses TRBV2 and TRBJ2-1, with D unclear. CDR3 length: 11 residues. V was shortened by 4 bases and J by 10 bases, with 8 bases between the two germline ends. Germline assignment: CDR1 SNHLY and CDR2 FYNNEI. The CDR3 reads CASSVVGEQFF. The DNA for the CDR3 is TGTGCCAGCAGTGTCGTGGGGGAGCAGTTCTTC.

V gene TRBV5-1 combines with J gene TRBJ2-7; 8 nucleotides align to TRBD1. Germline V gene data show CDR1 as SGHRS and CDR2 as YFSETQ. Trimming took 0 bases from V and 4 from J; bases not matched to a gene: 6. The CDR3 length is 15 residues. CDR3 in amino acids: CASSLEVDRAYEQYF. Written as DNA, the CDR3 is TGCGCCAGCAGCTTGGAAGTGGACAGGGCTTACGAGCAGTACTTC.

This chain uses TRBV2 with TRBJ2-3; possibly TRBD2 for D (5 bases). This CDR3 spans 15 amino acids. Germline V gene lookup returns CDR1 SNHLY and CDR2 FYNNEI. The V end lost 8 bases, the J end lost 0 bases, and 15 bases lay between the germline ends. CDR3 in DNA: TGTGCCAGCTACCGGACTGTGACTAGCACAGATACGCAGTATTTT. This encodes CASYRTVTSTDTQYF. The complete variable domain, with remaining parts taken from reference TRBV2 and TRBJ2-3, reads EPEVTQTPSHQVTQMGQEVILRCVPISNHLYFYWYRQILGQKVEFLVSFYNNEISEKSEIFDDQFSVERPDGSNFTLKIRSTKLEDSAMYFCASYRTVTSTDTQYFGPGTRLTVL.

The chain recombines TRBV11-3 with TRBJ1-1, with no clear D. V lost 0 bases to trimming and J lost 3 bases, with 5 bases between them. The germline CDR1 and CDR2 sequences are SGHNT and YENEEA. The CDR3 covers 13 residues. The CDR3 loop is CASSLDGDTEAFF. The CDR3 coding sequence is TGTGCCAGCAGCTTAGATGGGGACACTGAAGCTTTCTTT.

This sequence joins TRBV5-6 and TRBJ2-5; TRBD1 matches at 12 bases. TRBJ2-7 matches the DNA end more closely, so the J call is doubtful. Germline CDR1 SGHDT, CDR2 YYEEEE. CDR3 length equals 15 residues. This chain's CDR3 is CASSSGQGAVNEQYF. The CDR3 DNA reads TGTGCCAGCAGCTCGGGACAGGGGGCGGTCAACGAGCAGTACTTC.